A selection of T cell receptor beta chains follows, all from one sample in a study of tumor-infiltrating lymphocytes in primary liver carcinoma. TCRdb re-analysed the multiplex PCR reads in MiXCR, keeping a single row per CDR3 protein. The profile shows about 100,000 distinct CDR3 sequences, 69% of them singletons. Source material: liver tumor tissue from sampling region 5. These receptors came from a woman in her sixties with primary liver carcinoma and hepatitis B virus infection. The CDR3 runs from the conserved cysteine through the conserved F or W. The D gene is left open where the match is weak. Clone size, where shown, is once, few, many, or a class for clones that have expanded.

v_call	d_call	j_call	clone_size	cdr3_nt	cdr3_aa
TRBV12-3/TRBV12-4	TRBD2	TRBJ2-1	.	TGTACCAGCACTTTGGGGCTAGCGGGACTCGATGAGCAGTTCTTC	CTSTLGLAGLDEQFF
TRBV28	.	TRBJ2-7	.	TGTGCCAGCAATGGGACTTCCTGGCCCTACGAGCAGTACTTC	CASNGTSWPYEQYF
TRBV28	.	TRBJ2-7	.	TGTGCCGGCAGTTTCTTCCGGCCAGTCGAAGACTCCTACGAGCAGTACTTC	CAGSFFRPVEDSYEQYF
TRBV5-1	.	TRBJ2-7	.	TGCGCCAGCCGCCGAAATACGGGATCTGGGGGCGAGCAGTACTTC	CASRRNTGSGGEQYF
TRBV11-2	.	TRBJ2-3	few	TGTGCCAGTAGCTGGGGGAGGCAGGAGGCGGCAGATACGCAGTATTTT	CASSWGRQEAADTQYF
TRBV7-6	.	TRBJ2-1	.	TGTGCCAGCAGCTCCCCGGACGGGTTAAGCTCCTACAATGAGCAGTTCTTC	CASSSPDGLSSYNEQFF
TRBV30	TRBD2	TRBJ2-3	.	TGTGCCTGGAGTGTGGGTTGCGGGAGATCAGATAGGCAGTATTTT	CAWSVGCGRSDRQYF
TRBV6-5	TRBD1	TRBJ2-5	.	TGTGCCAGCAGTTACCCAGTTACAGGGGGTAGTAAGACCCAGTACTTC	CASSYPVTGGSKTQYF
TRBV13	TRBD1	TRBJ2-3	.	TGTGCCAGCATCTCCCGGACAGGGCCAGATACGCAGTATTTT	CASISRTGPDTQYF
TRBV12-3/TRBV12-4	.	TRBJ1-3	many	TGTGCCAGCAGTTTTTATGGTGGAAACACCATATATTTT	CASSFYGGNTIYF
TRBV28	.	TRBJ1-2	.	TGTGCCAGCAGTTTATACAGGGGCTACACCTTC	CASSLYRGYTF
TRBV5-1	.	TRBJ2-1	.	TGCGCCAGCAGCTCGAGGCAGGGGGGCAATGAGCAGTTCTTC	CASSSRQGGNEQFF
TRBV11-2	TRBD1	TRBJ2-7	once	TGTACCAGCAGCCCCGGACAGGGGTGGGGCGAGCAGTACTTC	CTSSPGQGWGEQYF
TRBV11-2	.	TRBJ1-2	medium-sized	TGTGCCAGCCGCCGGGGCGGGAGCTCCTATGGCTACACCTTC	CASRRGGSSYGYTF
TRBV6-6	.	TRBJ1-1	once	TGTGCCAGCAGGATCAGAGGGCGGAGGGAGGACACTGAAGCTTTCTTT	CASRIRGRREDTEAFF
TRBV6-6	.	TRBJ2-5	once	TGTGCCAGCACCCTCACCCGCAGGGCGGTACAAGAGACCCAGTGCTTC	CASTLTRRAVQETQCF
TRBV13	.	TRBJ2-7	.	TGTGTCAGCAGCTTAGGGCCCTACGAGCAGTACTTT	CVSSLGPYEQYF
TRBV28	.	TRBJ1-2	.	TGTGCCAGTCGACCCACCCACGGGGATGGCTACACCTTC	CASRPTHGDGYTF
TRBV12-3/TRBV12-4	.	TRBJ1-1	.	TGTGCCAGCATTCTCGATAAACTCAACACTGATGCTTTCTTT	CASILDKLNTDAFF
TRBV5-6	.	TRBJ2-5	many	TGTGCCAGCAGCGGATCCCAAGAGACCCAGTACTTC	CASSGSQETQYF
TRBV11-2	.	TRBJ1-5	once	TGTGCCAGTAGCTTCGCCGCGTCGCCCCAGCATTTT	CASSFAASPQHF
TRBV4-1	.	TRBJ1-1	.	TGCGCCAGCGGTCAAGATGGGCAGTCCATGAACACTGAAGCTTTCTTT	CASGQDGQSMNTEAFF
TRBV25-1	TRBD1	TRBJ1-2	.	TGTGCCAGCAGTGGCCAGGGGGGGCGAAACAATGGCTACACCTTC	CASSGQGGRNNGYTF
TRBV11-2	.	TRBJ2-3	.	TGTGCCAGCAGATTCGACGAAACAGATACGCAGTATTTT	CASRFDETDTQYF
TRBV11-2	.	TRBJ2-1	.	TGTGCCAGCTGTCCGGACTCGGGGTATAGGGAGCACTTCTTC	CASCPDSGYREHFF
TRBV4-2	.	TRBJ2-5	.	TGTGCCAGCAGCCAAGGAAACTTAGGGGGTTTGATCCCAAGCCAAGAGACCCAGTACTTC	CASSQGNLGGLIPSQETQYF
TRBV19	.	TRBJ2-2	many	TGTGCCAGTCAGAAAGGTCGGGCCGAGAACACCGGGGAGCTGTTTTTT	CASQKGRAENTGELFF
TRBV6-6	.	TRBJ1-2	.	TGTGCCAGGAGTCTGGGACACGAAAACTATGGCTACACCTTC	CARSLGHENYGYTF
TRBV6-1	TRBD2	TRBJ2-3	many	TGTGCCAGCAGTGTTCCCCGGACTAGTAATATGGATACGCAGTATTTT	CASSVPRTSNMDTQYF
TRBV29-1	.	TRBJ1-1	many	TGCAGCGTTATAAAAGGGGCCGCCACTGAAGCTTTCTTT	CSVIKGAATEAFF
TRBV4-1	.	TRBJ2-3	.	TGCGCCAGCAACCCCTTACCCTCCACCACAGATGCGCAGTATTTT	CASNPLPSTTDAQYF
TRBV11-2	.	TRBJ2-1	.	TGTGTCAGTAGCTTACAGAATGAGCAGTTCTTC	CVSSLQNEQFF
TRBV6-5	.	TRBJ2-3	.	TGTGCCAGCAGGTACCTTCGGGACTTCCGCACAGATACGCAGTATTTT	CASRYLRDFRTDTQYF
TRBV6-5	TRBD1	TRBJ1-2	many	TGTGCCAGCAACCCCGCAGGGGGTAGCTATGGCTACACCTTC	CASNPAGGSYGYTF
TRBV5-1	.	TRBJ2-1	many	TGCGCCAGCAGCTTGGACAGGTACAATGAGCAGTTCTTC	CASSLDRYNEQFF
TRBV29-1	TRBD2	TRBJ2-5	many	TGCAGCGTTGAAAGCCGGGGACTAGCGGGAGTAGAGACCCAGTACTTC	CSVESRGLAGVETQYF
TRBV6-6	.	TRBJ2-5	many	TGTGCCAGCAGTCGGGGGCAGGGGCAAGAGACCCAGTACTTC	CASSRGQGQETQYF